A single sample is the source of the 9 T cell receptor beta chains below, sequenced in a study of blood T cells in healthy people across ages. Together with a sample-barcoded 5' primer, a J-beta primer mix was included in a second PCR lasting roughly 7 to 11 cycles. TCRdb itself ran the 5' RACE reads through MiXCR, one entry per CDR3 protein. The profile shows 500,000 to 550,000 distinct CDR3 sequences, 20% to 30% of them singletons. This sample was also put to use in a study of T cells of mothers and their children.

The specimen was blood. These receptors all come from a boy younger than 18 in good health.

This clonotype was counted a few times. The rearrangement links TRBV12-3 or TRBV12-4 to TRBJ2-1; tentatively, D is TRBD2 (6 bases). The CDR3 is 16 residues long. Trimming stripped 7 bases from V and 3 bases from J, with 19 bases between. The CDR3 loop reads CASMQPLGGRYNEQFF. The CDR3 DNA reads as TGTGCCAGCATGCAACCTCTGGGGGGTCGCTACAATGAGCAGTTCTTC.

This clonotype came up a few times. The J gene is TRBJ2-7, the V gene TRBV4-2, with 9 bases aligning to TRBD2. The CDR3 is 16 residues long. Germline V CDR1 and CDR2: LGHNA, YNFKEQ. V trimming: 0 bases; J trimming: 3 bases; junction bases outside the gene matches: 6. The DNA of the CDR3 is TGTGCCAGCAGCCAAGAGCAGTCTAGCGGGAACTACGAGCAGTACTTC. Protein: CASSQEQSSGNYEQYF.

In this sample, this clonotype turned up a few times. The gene calls are TRBV6-1 and TRBJ2-7; 9 nucleotides match TRBD1. The CDR3 covers 18 residues. V shed 5 bases and J 0 bases; nucleotides not matched to a gene: 14. The germline V gene encodes CDR1 MNHNS and CDR2 SASEGT. CDR3 sequence reads: CASSRPPGTGLSSYEQYF. Here the CDR3 DNA reads TGTGCCAGCAGTCGCCCCCCCGGGACAGGGCTTAGCTCCTACGAGCAGTACTTC.

The gene calls are TRBV27 and TRBJ1-6; a weak D match, TRBD1 (6 bases). The V end was cut by 10 bases, the J end by 7 bases, with 11 bases between. The CDR3 is 12 residues long. Germline CDR1 reads MNHEY; CDR2 reads SMNVEV (reference sequence). The chain's CDR3 is CATRTENSPLHF. CDR3 nucleotides: TGTGCCACCCGGACAGAAAATTCACCCCTCCACTTT.

This clonotype was counted between two and nine times. CDR3 amino acids: CASRAGTGGFNQPQHF. In nucleotides, the CDR3 is TGTGCCAGCAGAGCGGGTACAGGGGGCTTCAATCAGCCCCAGCATTTT. The chain couples TRBV28 to TRBJ1-5; 9 bases align to TRBD1. The V gene's germline CDR1 is MDHEN and CDR2 SYDVKM. The ends lost 6 bases at V and 3 bases at J; junction bases unmatched: 9. This CDR3 is 16 amino acids long. The full variable domain, its missing parts supplied by reference TRBV28 and TRBJ1-5, is DVKVTQSSRYLVKRTGEKVFLECVQDMDHENMFWYRQDPGLGLRLIYFSYDVKMKEKGDIPEGYSVSREKKERFSLILESASTNQTSMYLCASRAGTGGFNQPQHFGDGTRLSIL.

This chain connects TRBV6-2 or TRBV6-3 to TRBJ1-1; the match to TRBD1 covers 7 bases. CDR3 size: 17 residues. Germline V CDR1 and CDR2: MNHEY, SVGEGT. V shed 6 bases, J shed 4 bases, and the junction held 17 bases outside the gene matches. CDR3 amino acids: CASSQPHRQGQGTEAFF. The DNA for the CDR3 is TGTGCCAGCAGCCAACCCCACCGACAGGGCCAGGGCACTGAAGCTTTCTTT.

V is TRBV19 and J is TRBJ2-7; 12 bases are shared with TRBD2. V trimming: 5 bases; J trimming: 7 bases; junction bases outside the gene matches: 9. Germline V gene sequence: CDR1 LNHDA, CDR2 SQIVND (reference sequence). This CDR3 contains 15 residues. CDR3 amino acids: CASSVLAGGPREQYF. CDR3 in DNA: TGTGCCAGTAGTGTGCTAGCGGGAGGGCCGAGGGAGCAGTACTTC. The whole variable domain, remainder taken from reference TRBV19 and TRBJ2-7, is DGGITQSPKYLFRKEGQNVTLSCEQNLNHDAMYWYRQDPGQGLRLIYYSQIVNDFQKGDIAEGYSVSREKKESFPLTVTSAQKNPTAFYLCASSVLAGGPREQYFGPGTRLTVT.

This clonotype was picked up a small number of times. This sequence joins TRBV12-3 or TRBV12-4 and TRBJ1-6; D remains unclear. This CDR3 has 12 residues. Trimming stripped 3 bases from V and 8 bases from J, with 5 bases between. In DNA, the CDR3 is TGTGCCAGCAGTTTCCAGTATTCACCCCTCCACTTT. It codes for CASSFQYSPLHF.

This clonotype was counted only a few times. A junction end diverges from the germline sequence, so it may reflect a read error. CDR3 in amino acids: CVSSYVAGRNNEQFF. For the CDR3, the DNA is TGTGTCAGCAGTTACGTGGCGGGTAGGAACAATGAGCAGTTCTTC. The V and J genes are TRBV6-6 and TRBJ2-5, with D perhaps TRBD2 (5 bases). The end of the DNA aligns better with TRBJ2-1, so the J call may be wrong. This CDR3 comprises 15 residues. The germline V gene has CDR1 MNHNY and CDR2 SVGAGI (reference sequence).